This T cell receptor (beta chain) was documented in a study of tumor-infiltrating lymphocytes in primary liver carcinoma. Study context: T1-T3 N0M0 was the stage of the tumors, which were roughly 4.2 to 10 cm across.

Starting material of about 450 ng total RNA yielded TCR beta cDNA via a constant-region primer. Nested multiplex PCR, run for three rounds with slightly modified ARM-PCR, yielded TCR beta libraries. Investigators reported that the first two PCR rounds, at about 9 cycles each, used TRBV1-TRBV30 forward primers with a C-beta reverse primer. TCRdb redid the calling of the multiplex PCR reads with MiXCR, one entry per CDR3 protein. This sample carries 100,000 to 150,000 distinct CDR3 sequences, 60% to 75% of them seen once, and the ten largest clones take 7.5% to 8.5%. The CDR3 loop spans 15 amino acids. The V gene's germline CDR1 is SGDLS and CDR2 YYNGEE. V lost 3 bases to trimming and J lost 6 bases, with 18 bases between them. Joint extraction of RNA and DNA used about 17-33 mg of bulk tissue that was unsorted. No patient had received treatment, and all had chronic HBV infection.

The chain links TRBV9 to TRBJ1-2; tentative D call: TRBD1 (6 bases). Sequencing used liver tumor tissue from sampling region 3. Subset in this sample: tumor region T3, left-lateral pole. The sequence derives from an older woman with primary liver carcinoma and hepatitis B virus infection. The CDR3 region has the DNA TGTGCCAGCAGCGGGCGGGGGCAGGGGCTCCATGGCTACACCTTC. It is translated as CASSGRGQGLHGYTF.